Below are 3 T cell receptor beta chains sequenced from a single sample in a study of Graves' ophthalmopathy and Graves' hyperthyroidism (dated by TCRdb to the late 2010s). TCRdb records Illumina HiSeq 2000 as the sequencer. For repertoire sequencing, the TCR beta CDR3 regions were amplified from RNA transcripts. HTBI primers and the Qiagen OneStep RT-PCR kit were used in a first-round RT-PCR, which was followed by a second-round multiplex PCR, size selection and purification. TCRdb reprocessing: public reads trimmed at Q25 with fastp, clones called with MiXCR, in-frame beta chains kept. Each CDR3 protein gets just one entry, which takes the most common genes and DNA from the rows behind it. The sample profile shows 150,000 or so distinct CDR3 sequences; about 40% of them were found once. Around 5.5% of the sample comes from the top ten. Sequencing used peripheral blood. These receptors all stem from a woman in her thirties or forties with Graves' ophthalmopathy. Donor details come from another sample of the same person, matched by shared clones.

At least ten counts were recorded for this clonotype. The V call is TRBV20-1, the J call TRBJ2-7; D remains unclear. The CDR3 is 13 amino acids. Germline CDR1 and CDR2: DFQATT and SNEGSKA (reference sequence). The CDR3 coding sequence is TGCAGCGGCGACGACTGGGCAAAATACGAGCAGTACTTC. Residues: CSGDDWAKYEQYF.

The chain couples TRBV20-1 to TRBJ1-1, with TRBD1 identical over 8 bases. Germline trimming cut 2 bases from V and 7 bases from J; bases unmatched to any gene: 9. CDR3 size: 14 residues. CDR1 is DFQATT and CDR2 is SNEGSKA in the germline V gene (reference sequence). This chain's CDR3 is CSARSGQGRIEAFF. The CDR3 DNA reads as TGCAGTGCTAGAAGCGGACAGGGTAGGATTGAAGCTTTCTTT.

This clonotype has a count of ten or more. Being one base from a much bigger clone, this may be a read error. CDR3 sequence: CASGPRDRIQAFF. The CDR3 coding sequence is TGTGCCAGCGGGCCAAGGGACAGAATTCAGGCTTTCTTT. The V gene is TRBV6-1, the J gene TRBJ1-1, with 7 positions matching TRBD1. Germline CDR1 reads MNHNS; CDR2 reads SASEGT. Unmatched junction bases numbered 14, after V lost 8 bases and J lost 11 bases. The CDR3 loop spans 13 amino acids.